This entry lists 15 T cell receptor beta chains sequenced from one sample in a study of human T cells and chemical hapten exposure. MiXCR was run by TCRdb on the RACE reads, yielding one entry per CDR3 protein. Among approximately 52,000 distinct CDR3 sequences listed, around a tenth were seen once. Time point here: pre-sensitization, week 0. Treatment defined: therapeutic diphenylcyclopropenone sensitization with weekly scalp DPC. The specimen was whole blood, collected in connection with sensitization to the hapten diphenylcyclopropenone (DPC). The origin of the receptors is a woman between 40 and 50 years old with alopecia areata. Some clones in this sample may be carry-over from other donors' samples.

This clonotype occurred many times. V is TRBV28 and J is TRBJ1-2; D gene uncertain. The CDR3 spans 13 residues. Trimming left V 2 bases short and J 0 bases short, with 4 bases between. Per germline, CDR1 MDHEN and CDR2 SYDVKM. The CDR3: CASSLRANYGYTF. DNA of the CDR3: TGTGCCAGCAGTTTACGGGCTAACTATGGCTACACCTTC.

The rearrangement joins TRBV28 to TRBJ1-2, with TRBD1 identical over 7 bases. This CDR3 has 12 amino acids. V was clipped by 10 bases and J by 6 bases; unmatched bases: 8. Germline V gene lookup returns CDR1 MDHEN and CDR2 SYDVKM. CDR3 sequence reads: CANRQGVDGYTF. The CDR3 nucleotides read TGTGCCAACCGACAGGGAGTGGATGGCTACACCTTC.

There are many counts of this clonotype. This chain uses TRBV10-2 with TRBJ2-1; 9 bases map to TRBD2. The CDR3 contains 15 residues. Germline CDR1 WSHSY, CDR2 SAAADI. Trimming cost V 8 bases and J 8 bases; bases outside gene matches: 13. In DNA form, the CDR3 reads TGCGCCAGCGGTAGTTTGCGGGGGGGCGGCCATGAGCAGTTCTTC. The encoded protein is CASGSLRGGGHEQFF.

This clonotype was recorded at least ten times. CDR3 nucleotides: TGTGCCAGTAGTCCTACAGGGTACGGGGAGCTGTTTTTT. It translates to CASSPTGYGELFF. This chain joins TRBV19 and TRBJ2-2, with a weak D call TRBD1 (6 bases). Germline V CDR1 and CDR2: LNHDA, SQIVND (reference sequence). V was cut by 5 bases and J by 7 bases, with 11 bases left in between. This CDR3 is 13 amino acids long.

In this sample, this clonotype turned up many times. The V call is TRBV14, the J call TRBJ1-6; the match to TRBD1 covers 7 bases. CDR1 SGHDN and CDR2 FVKESK come from the germline V gene. With V trimmed by 4 bases and J by 9 bases, 6 bases remained unmatched. The CDR3 is made up of 14 amino acids. The DNA for the CDR3 is TGTGCCAGCAGCCTGAGACAGGGAGCTTCACCCCTCCACTTT. Translated: CASSLRQGASPLHF. The entire variable domain, with the rest obtained from reference TRBV14 and TRBJ1-6, is as follows: EAGVTQFPSHSVIEKGQTVTLRCDPISGHDNLYWYRRVMGKEIKFLLHFVKESKQDESGMPNNRFLAERTGGTYSTLKVQPAELEDSGVYFCASSLRQGASPLHFGNGTRLTVT.

This clonotype was recorded many times. V is TRBV6-2 or TRBV6-3 and J is TRBJ1-1, with a tentative D call TRBD1 (6 bases). V was pared by 4 bases and J by 3 bases, with 24 bases between. CDR1 and CDR2 from the germline V gene are MNHEY and SVGEGT. This CDR3 contains 18 residues. The CDR3 nucleotides are TGTGCCAGCAGTTCTCCGGGGACCAACAGGGAATTGGACACTGAAGCTTTCTTT. Translated: CASSSPGTNRELDTEAFF.

The V call is TRBV4-1, the J call TRBJ2-1, with 9 bases matching TRBD1. The CDR3 extends over 15 amino acids. V was pared by 4 bases and J by 9 bases, with 10 bases of the junction left unmatched. Germline lookup yields CDR1 MGHRA and CDR2 YSYEKL. CDR3 in amino acids: CASSPTGGPRGEQFF. CDR3 DNA: TGCGCCAGCAGCCCTACAGGGGGCCCTCGGGGTGAGCAGTTCTTC.

The chain uses TRBV18 and TRBJ1-5, with TRBD1 identical over 7 bases. The CDR3 covers 16 residues. Germline V gene lookup returns CDR1 KGHSH and CDR2 LQKENI. With V trimmed by 0 bases and J by 7 bases, 9 bases remained unmatched. This chain's CDR3 is CASSPPHAGDSQPQHF. The CDR3 bases are TGTGCCAGCTCACCACCGCACGCCGGGGACAGCCAGCCCCAGCATTTT.

The rearrangement joins TRBV25-1 to TRBJ1-1; unclear D gene. Trimming cost V 6 bases and J 4 bases, with 12 bases left between them. The CDR3 runs to 13 residues. Germline V lookup: CDR1 MGHDK, CDR2 SYGVNS. The CDR3 DNA follows: TGTGCCAGCAGGAGAACGGCGGGCACTGAAGCTTTCTTT. Amino acid sequence: CASRRTAGTEAFF.

This clonotype was picked up many times. V usage is TRBV3-1 and J usage is TRBJ2-7, with 7 bases lining up with TRBD1. The CDR3 runs 13 residues. V dropped 7 bases and J dropped 2; count of bases not matched to a gene: 5. Germline-derived CDR1 and CDR2 are LGHDT and YNNKEL (reference sequence). Here the CDR3 DNA reads TGTGCCAGCACCCAGACAGGGACCTACGAGCAGTACTTC. This encodes CASTQTGTYEQYF.

This clonotype was seen ten or more times. The gene calls are TRBV20-1 and TRBJ1-1, with D tentatively TRBD1 (5 bases). Germline CDR1 DFQATT, CDR2 SNEGSKA (reference sequence). The length of the CDR3 is 9 residues. Written as DNA, the CDR3 is TGCTCAGCAGGGAGTGAAGCTTTCTTT. It encodes CSAGSEAFF.

In its sample, this clonotype was seen many times. The gene calls are TRBV7-9 and TRBJ1-2, with 7 bases aligning to TRBD1. Germline values: CDR1 SEHNR, CDR2 FQNEAQ (reference sequence). With V trimmed by 6 bases and J by 5 bases, 15 bases remained unmatched. This CDR3 is built from 16 residues. CDR3 nucleotides: TGTGCCAGCAGTTTTGGGGGAACCGGGACAGTATATGGCTACACCTTC. Amino acid sequence: CASSFGGTGTVYGYTF.

This clonotype was picked up a small number of times. V is TRBV19 and J is TRBJ1-1, with D perhaps TRBD1 (5 bases). Per the germline V gene, CDR1 is LNHDA and CDR2 is SQIVND (reference sequence). Between the trimmed V and J ends, which lost 5 bases and 10 bases, there was a span of 14 bases. The CDR3 runs to 12 residues. The CDR3 reads CASSLRGSGAFF. DNA of the CDR3: TGTGCCAGTAGTCTCCGGGGCTCAGGAGCTTTCTTT. Full variable domain (remainder filled in from reference TRBV19 and TRBJ1-1): DGGITQSPKYLFRKEGQNVTLSCEQNLNHDAMYWYRQDPGQGLRLIYYSQIVNDFQKGDIAEGYSVSREKKESFPLTVTSAQKNPTAFYLCASSLRGSGAFFGQGTRLTVV.

This clonotype was found a few times. V gene TRBV6-2 or TRBV6-3 combines with J gene TRBJ2-1; D call uncertain. The CDR3 consists of 14 residues. Per the germline V gene, CDR1 is MNHEY and CDR2 is SVGEGT. V lost 7 bases and J lost 3, with 13 bases in between. The CDR3 nucleotides read TGTGCCAGCAACATGGACGGAAACTACAATGAGCAGTTCTTC. This gives the protein CASNMDGNYNEQFF.

This clonotype was seen only a few times. The rearrangement links TRBV7-2 to TRBJ2-5, with D perhaps TRBD2 (5 bases). The CDR3 runs to 15 residues. Trimming shortened V by 0 bases and J by 4 bases, and 12 bases separated the two germline ends. Germline CDR1 is SGHTA and CDR2 is FQGNSA. The DNA of the CDR3 is TGTGCCAGCAGCTTAGCGGGGTTGGGGAGAGAGACCCAGTACTTC. It encodes CASSLAGLGRETQYF.